These 10 T cell receptor beta chains came from one sample sequenced in a study of a mutant IDH1 vaccine in newly diagnosed glioma. Sample time point: baseline, week 1 (first vaccination visit). Treatment in this sample: pre-vaccination baseline after standard-of-care therapy. TCRdb's copy holds only in-frame clones and misses some; the assay was immunoSEQ multiplex PCR. The sample includes about 68,000 clones, 79% of them seen just once. The source was PBMCs, collected from a glioma patient treated with radiotherapy, temozolomide or both. The receptor source for this set is a middle-aged man with glioma.

The genes are TRBV29-1 and TRBJ2-5; 10 nucleotides agree with TRBD2. The end of the DNA aligns better with TRBJ2-7, so the J call may be wrong. This CDR3 has 13 amino acids. The germline gives CDR1 SQVTM, CDR2 ANQGSEA. The CDR3 here is CSVWTSGGYEQYF. CDR3 sequence (DNA): TGCAGCGTTTGGACTAGCGGTGGATACGAGCAGTACTTC.

The V gene is TRBV10-3, the J gene TRBJ2-1; weak D call: TRBD1 (5 bases). Germline CDR1 is ENHRY and CDR2 is SYGVKD. CDR3 length: 13 residues. V was pared by 11 bases and J by 8 bases, with 19 bases between. The CDR3 region has the DNA TGTGCCGCCTCAAGGGGTATTGGCGATGAGCAGTTCTTC. This sequence encodes CAASRGIGDEQFF.

V gene TRBV5-1 combines with J gene TRBJ2-7, with D possibly TRBD1 on 7 matching bases. Looked up from germline, CDR1 is SGHRS and CDR2 is YFSETQ. Trimming took 4 bases from V and 2 from J, leaving 13 bases between them. This CDR3 comprises 14 residues. The CDR3: CASSKPGGPYEQYF. DNA of the CDR3: TGCGCCAGCAGCAAACCAGGGGGGCCCTACGAGCAGTACTTC.

DNA of the CDR3: TGTGCCAGTAGTATAGTCACCCAGCAGACCCAGTACTTC. Its protein product is CASSIVTQQTQYF. This chain links TRBV19 with TRBJ2-5, with no clear D. Germline CDR1 LNHDA, CDR2 SQIVND (reference sequence). CDR3 size: 13 residues. V lost 1 base and J lost 6, with 9 bases in between.

The chain recombines TRBV6-1 with TRBJ2-7; 7 bases agree with TRBD2. V trimming: 10 bases; J trimming: 3 bases; junction bases outside the gene matches: 12. CDR3 size: 14 residues. CDR1 and CDR2 from the germline V gene are MNHNS and SASEGT. Here the CDR3 reads CAIGRSVGYYEQYF. CDR3 bases: TGTGCCATCGGGAGGTCCGTCGGATACTACGAGCAGTACTTC.

This rearrangement joins TRBV5-1 to TRBJ2-7; TRBD2 agrees at 10 bases. The junction had 6 bases not matched to a gene; V was cut back by 0 bases and J by 3 bases. The CDR3 has 16 residues. Germline V gives CDR1 SGHRS, CDR2 YFSETQ. The CDR3 here is CASSLGLAGDHYEQYF. The CDR3 coding sequence is TGCGCCAGCAGCTTGGGGCTAGCGGGGGACCACTACGAGCAGTACTTC.

A remark on this clone: The junction and the germline gene differ at one end; a read error may be behind it. The V and J genes are TRBV6-5 and TRBJ2-5, with D possibly matching TRBD1 (6 bases). The CDR3 sequence is 13 residues long. The germline CDR1 and CDR2 sequences are MNHEY and SVGAGI. CDR3 nucleotides: TGTGCCGGCAGTCCCGTCAGAGGGGGGACCCAGTACTTC. This encodes CAGSPVRGGTQYF.

This clone has just a few counts. The V call is TRBV6-5, the J call TRBJ2-7, with D uncertain. Germline V gives CDR1 MNHEY, CDR2 SVGAGI. This CDR3 contains 11 residues. V was shortened by 9 bases and J by 4 bases, with 10 bases between the two germline ends. CDR3 nucleotides: TGTGCCAGTTCGGACGGTTACGAGCAGTACTTC. This encodes CASSDGYEQYF.

The chain couples TRBV29-1 to TRBJ2-1, with 14 bases fitting TRBD2. This CDR3 is 14 amino acids long. J was trimmed by 6 bases and V by 4 bases; bases with no gene match: 2. Germline CDR1 and CDR2: SQVTM and ANQGSEA. CDR3 sequence reads: CSVVTSGGANEQFF. As DNA, the CDR3 is TGCAGCGTTGTGACTAGCGGGGGGGCCAATGAGCAGTTCTTC.

The chain uses TRBV7-2 and TRBJ2-7; TRBD2 aligns across 10 bases. This CDR3 has 18 residues. The junction had 15 bases not matched to a gene; V was cut back by 5 bases and J by 2 bases. CDR1 and CDR2 from the germline V gene are SGHTA and FQGNSA. As DNA, the CDR3 is TGTGCCAGCAGCCCCAACCGATTTCTCAGCGGGGGGGCCTACGAGCAGTACTTC. Translated: CASSPNRFLSGGAYEQYF.